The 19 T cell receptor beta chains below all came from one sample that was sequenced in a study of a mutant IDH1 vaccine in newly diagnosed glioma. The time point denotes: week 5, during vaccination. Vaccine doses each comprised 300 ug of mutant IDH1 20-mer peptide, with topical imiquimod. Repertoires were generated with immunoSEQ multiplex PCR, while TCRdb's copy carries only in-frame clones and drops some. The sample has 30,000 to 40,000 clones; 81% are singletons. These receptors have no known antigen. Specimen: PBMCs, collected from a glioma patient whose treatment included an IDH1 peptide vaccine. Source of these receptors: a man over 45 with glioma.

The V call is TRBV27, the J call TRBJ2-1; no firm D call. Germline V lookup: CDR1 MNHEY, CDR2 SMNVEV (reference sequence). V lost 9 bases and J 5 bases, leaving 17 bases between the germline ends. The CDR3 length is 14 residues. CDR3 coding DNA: TGTGCCAGTGCTGTAGGGTCTAACAACAATGAGCAGTTCTTC. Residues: CASAVGSNNNEQFF.

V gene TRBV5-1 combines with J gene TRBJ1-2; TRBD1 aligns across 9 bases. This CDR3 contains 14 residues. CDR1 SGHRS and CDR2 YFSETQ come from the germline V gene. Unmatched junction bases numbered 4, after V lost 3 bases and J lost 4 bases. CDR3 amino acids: CASSWGTGTYGYTF. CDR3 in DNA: TGCGCCAGCAGCTGGGGGACAGGGACCTATGGCTACACCTTC.

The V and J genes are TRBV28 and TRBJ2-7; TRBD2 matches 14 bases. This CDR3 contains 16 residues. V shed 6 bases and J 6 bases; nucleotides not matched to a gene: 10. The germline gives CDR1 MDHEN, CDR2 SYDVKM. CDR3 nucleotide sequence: TGTGCCAGCAGCCGATCAGGACTAGCGGGAGGTCTCGAGCAGTACTTC. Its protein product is CASSRSGLAGGLEQYF.

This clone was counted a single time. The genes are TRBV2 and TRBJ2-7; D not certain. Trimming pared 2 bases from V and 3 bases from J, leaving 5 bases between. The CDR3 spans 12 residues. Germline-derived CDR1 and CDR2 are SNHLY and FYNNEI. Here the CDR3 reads CASSERDYEQYF. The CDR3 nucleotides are TGTGCCAGCAGTGAACGAGACTACGAGCAGTACTTC.

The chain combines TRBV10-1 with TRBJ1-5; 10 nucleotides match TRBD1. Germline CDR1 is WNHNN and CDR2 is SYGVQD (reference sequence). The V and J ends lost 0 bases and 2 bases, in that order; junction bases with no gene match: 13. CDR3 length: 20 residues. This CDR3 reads CASSESNVRGQGTRNQPQHF. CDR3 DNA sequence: TGCGCCAGCAGTGAGTCTAATGTGAGGGGACAGGGGACCCGCAATCAGCCCCAGCATTTT.

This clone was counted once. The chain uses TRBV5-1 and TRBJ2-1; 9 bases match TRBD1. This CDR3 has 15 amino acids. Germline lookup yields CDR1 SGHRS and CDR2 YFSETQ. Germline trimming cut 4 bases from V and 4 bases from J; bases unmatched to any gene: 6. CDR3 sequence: CASSIATGGYNEQFF. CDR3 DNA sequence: TGCGCCAGCAGCATAGCGACAGGGGGGTACAATGAGCAGTTCTTC.

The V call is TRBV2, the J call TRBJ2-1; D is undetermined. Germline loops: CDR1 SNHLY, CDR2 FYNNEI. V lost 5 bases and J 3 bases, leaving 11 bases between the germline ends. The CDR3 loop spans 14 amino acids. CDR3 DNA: TGTGCCAGCAGTACCCCGGACCTCTACAATGAGCAGTTCTTC. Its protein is CASSTPDLYNEQFF.

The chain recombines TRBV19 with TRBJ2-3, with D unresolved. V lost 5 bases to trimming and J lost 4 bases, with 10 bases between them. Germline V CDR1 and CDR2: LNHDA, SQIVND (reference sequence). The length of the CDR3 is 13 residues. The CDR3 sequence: CASSHKVADTQYF. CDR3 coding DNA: TGTGCCAGTAGTCACAAGGTCGCAGATACGCAGTATTTT.

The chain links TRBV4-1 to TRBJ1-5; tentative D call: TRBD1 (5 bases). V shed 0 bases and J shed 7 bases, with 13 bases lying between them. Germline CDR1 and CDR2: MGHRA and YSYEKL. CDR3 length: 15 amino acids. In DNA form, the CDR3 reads TGCGCCAGCAGCCAAGATCATAATAGGGACCAGCCCCAGCATTTT. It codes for CASSQDHNRDQPQHF.

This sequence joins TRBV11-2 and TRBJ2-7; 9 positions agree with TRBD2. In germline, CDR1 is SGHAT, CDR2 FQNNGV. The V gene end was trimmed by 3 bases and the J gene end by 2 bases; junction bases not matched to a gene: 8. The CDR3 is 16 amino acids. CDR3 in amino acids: CASSFSTSGATYEQYF. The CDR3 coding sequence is TGTGCCAGCAGCTTTTCGACTAGCGGAGCAACCTACGAGCAGTACTTC. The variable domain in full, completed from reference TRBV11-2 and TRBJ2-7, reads EAGVAQSPRYKIIEKRQSVAFWCNPISGHATLYWYQQILGQGPKLLIQFQNNGVVDDSQLPKDRFSAERLKGVDSTLKIQPAKLEDSAVYLCASSFSTSGATYEQYFGPGTRLTVT.

The DNA for the CDR3 is TGTGCCAGCTCACGGGCGAGGACAGGGCCCTACGAGCAGTACTTC. Protein sequence: CASSRARTGPYEQYF. The chain joins TRBV18 to TRBJ2-7; TRBD1 agrees at 8 bases. Germline CDR1 KGHSH, CDR2 LQKENI. CDR3 length equals 15 residues. V was pared by 4 bases and J by 2 bases, with 7 bases of the junction left unmatched.

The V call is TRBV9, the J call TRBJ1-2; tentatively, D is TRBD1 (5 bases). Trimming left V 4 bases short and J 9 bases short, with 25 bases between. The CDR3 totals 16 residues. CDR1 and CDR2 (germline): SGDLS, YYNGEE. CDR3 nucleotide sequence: TGTGCCAGCAGCCGAACGACTCGGGGGGGGTATGGTAGCTACACCTTC. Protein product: CASSRTTRGGYGSYTF.

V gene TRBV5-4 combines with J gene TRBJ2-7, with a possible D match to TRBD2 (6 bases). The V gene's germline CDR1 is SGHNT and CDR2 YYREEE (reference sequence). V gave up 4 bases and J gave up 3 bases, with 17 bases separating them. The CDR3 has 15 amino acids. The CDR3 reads CASSPEVSGDYEQYF. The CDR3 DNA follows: TGTGCCAGCAGCCCGGAGGTTTCGGGGGACTACGAGCAGTACTTC.

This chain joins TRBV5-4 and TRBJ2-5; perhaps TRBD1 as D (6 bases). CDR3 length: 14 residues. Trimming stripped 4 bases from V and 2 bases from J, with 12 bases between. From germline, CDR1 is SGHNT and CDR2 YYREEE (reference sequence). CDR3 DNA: TGTGCCAGCAGCCTACAGGGAAGTCAAGAGACCCAGTACTTC. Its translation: CASSLQGSQETQYF.

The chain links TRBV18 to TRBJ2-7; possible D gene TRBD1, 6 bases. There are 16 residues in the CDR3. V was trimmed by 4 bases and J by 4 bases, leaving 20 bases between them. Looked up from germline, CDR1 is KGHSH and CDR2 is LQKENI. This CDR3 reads CASSREQGAELYEQYF. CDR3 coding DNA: TGTGCCAGCTCACGGGAACAGGGTGCCGAGTTGTACGAGCAGTACTTC. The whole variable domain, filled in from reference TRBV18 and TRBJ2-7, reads NAGVMQNPRHLVRRRGQEARLRCSPMKGHSHVYWYRQLPEEGLKFMVYLQKENIIDESGMPKERFSAEFPKEGPSILRIQQVVRGDSAAYFCASSREQGAELYEQYFGPGTRLTVT.

CDR3 nucleotide sequence: TGTGCCAGCAGTTTTATGGCAGGGTCTGGCGCTTTCTTT. It specifies CASSFMAGSGAFF. The genes are TRBV28 and TRBJ1-1; D is possibly TRBD1 (5 bases). CDR3 length equals 13 residues. Germline CDR1 is MDHEN and CDR2 is SYDVKM. V gave up 3 bases and J gave up 11 bases, with 16 bases separating them.

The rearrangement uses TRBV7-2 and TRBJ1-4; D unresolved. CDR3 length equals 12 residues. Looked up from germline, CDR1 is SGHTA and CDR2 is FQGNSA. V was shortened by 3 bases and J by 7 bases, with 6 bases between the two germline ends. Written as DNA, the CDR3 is TGTGCCAGCAGCTTGCTTAGTGAAAAACTGTTTTTT. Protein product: CASSLLSEKLFF.

DNA of the CDR3: TGTGCCAGCAGTTTATTGGGACAGGGTCTTGGGGCCAACGTCCTGACTTTC. It codes for CASSLLGQGLGANVLTF. The J gene is TRBJ2-6, the V gene TRBV28; 9 bases fit TRBD1. The CDR3 consists of 17 residues. Germline values: CDR1 MDHEN, CDR2 SYDVKM. The ends lost 1 base at V and 3 bases at J; junction bases unmatched: 4. Using reference TRBV28 and TRBJ2-6 for the parts outside the CDR3, the full variable domain is DVKVTQSSRYLVKRTGEKVFLECVQDMDHENMFWYRQDPGLGLRLIYFSYDVKMKEKGDIPEGYSVSREKKERFSLILESASTNQTSMYLCASSLLGQGLGANVLTFGAGSRLTVL.

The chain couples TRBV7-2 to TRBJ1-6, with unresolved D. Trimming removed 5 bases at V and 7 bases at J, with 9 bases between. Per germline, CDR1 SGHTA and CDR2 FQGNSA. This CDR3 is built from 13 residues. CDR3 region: CASSLSLNSPLHF. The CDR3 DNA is TGTGCCAGCAGCCTGAGCCTCAATTCACCCCTCCACTTT.